Ten or more counts support the clone carrying this T cell receptor beta chain. Alpha and beta chains were covered, as first-strand cDNA relied on TRAV- and TRBV-specific primers. The authors ran around 22 PCR cycles to amplify TCRs with a constant-region primer and V-primer adapter. It was by in vitro transcription that isolated mRNA was amplified. One entry per CDR3 protein results from TCRdb running MiXCR on the reads. The data show tens of thousands of distinct CDR3 sequences, 18% seen once. This entry comes from a study of low-dose radiotherapy and immunotherapy resistance in tumors. Study-wide background: Aspirin 300 mg, taken orally and daily, was given to patients for four cycles from cycle 1 day 1.

The time point here: before trial treatment. Per germline, CDR1 SGHVS and CDR2 FNYEAQ. The CDR3 runs 16 residues. V lost 3 bases to trimming and J lost 6 bases; unmatched junction nucleotides: 8. The receptor was isolated from a male donor with prostate cancer. This specimen consisted of PBMCs, obtained before treatment. The genes are TRBV7-6 and TRBJ2-1; 10 bases are shared with TRBD1. CDR3 sequence: CASSFLERTGGNEQFF. CDR3 nucleotides: TGTGCCAGCAGCTTTTTGGAGAGGACAGGGGGCAATGAGCAGTTCTTC.